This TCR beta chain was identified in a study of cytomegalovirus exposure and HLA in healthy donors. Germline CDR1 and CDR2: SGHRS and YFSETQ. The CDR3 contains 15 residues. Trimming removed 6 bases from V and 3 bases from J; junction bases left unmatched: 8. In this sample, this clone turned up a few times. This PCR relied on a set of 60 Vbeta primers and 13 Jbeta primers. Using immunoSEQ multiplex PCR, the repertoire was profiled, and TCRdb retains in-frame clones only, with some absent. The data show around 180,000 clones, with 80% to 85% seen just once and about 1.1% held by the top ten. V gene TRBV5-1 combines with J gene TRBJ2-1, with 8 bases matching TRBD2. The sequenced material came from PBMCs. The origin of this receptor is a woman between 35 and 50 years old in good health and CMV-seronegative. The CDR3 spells CASTTTTSGYNEQFF. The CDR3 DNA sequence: TGCGCCAGCACCACCACAACTAGCGGCTACAATGAGCAGTTCTTC.